This T cell receptor (beta chain) was observed in a study of PD-1 blockade in classical Hodgkin lymphoma (dated by TCRdb to about 2020). As for the study more broadly: Nivolumab dosing was 3 mg/kg intravenously every 2 weeks, continuing until either disease progression or unacceptable toxicity. A peripheral blood immune signature of response to PD-1 blockade in classical Hodgkin lymphoma was defined using TCR beta sequencing and CyTOF.

Study-wide conclusions, independent of this receptor: Patients starting nivolumab less than 1 year after ASCT had lower diversity and were excluded from later analyses to avoid confounding by immune reconstitution. Baseline TCR diversity was reported as lower in newly diagnosed patients than in healthy donors, and lower still in relapsed/refractory patients. A significant rise by C4D1 was seen in CD4+ but not CD8+ TCR diversity (p=0.0027 vs p=0.16), with the rise being most apparent in complete responders (p=0.02). Among trial patients, those achieving complete response had baseline diversity similar to that of newly diagnosed patients, while diversity was significantly lower in partial responders and progressors. The study covered only a single clinical trial cohort, and the causes of the repertoire differences, possibly disease activity or prior therapy, were still not defined.

V is clipped by 7 bases and J by 8 bases, and the sequence between their germline boundaries is 29 bases long. As encoded in the germline V gene, CDR1 is SGHVS while CDR2 is FQNEAQ. The CDR3, from cysteine to phenylalanine, totals 17 residues. CDR3 DNA only is kept here, 51 bases in frame from base 1. What the time point label conveys for this sample: cycle 2 day 1 (C2D1) of nivolumab. All trial patients had relapsed after autologous stem cell transplantation, with cohorts A, B and C differing in prior brentuximab vedotin exposure. The trial cohort comprised about 60 patients with relapsed/refractory classical Hodgkin lymphoma whose best overall responses were complete response, partial response or progressive disease. Trial patients were treated with single-agent nivolumab in the multi-cohort phase II CheckMate 205 trial. An independent review committee assessed best overall response using the 2007 International Working Group response criteria. Trial PBMCs were obtained immediately prior to nivolumab initiation (C1D1) and on therapy at cycle 2 day 1 and cycle 4 day 1. Peripheral blood was collected in 8 mL Vacutainer Cell Preparation Tubes, from which PBMCs were isolated by centrifugation and then cryopreserved.

Worth noting for this clone: No antigen is known for it. Base qualities are missing; no much larger clone stands one base away.

The Qiagen DNeasy kit was used to extract genomic DNA both from unsorted PBMCs and from the negatively selected CD4+ and CD8+ fractions. Using primers that anneal to V and J segments, immunoSEQ multiplex PCR amplified the TCR beta CDR3 regions. A synthetic immune receptor repertoire was used to minimize amplification bias, and any residual bias was removed computationally once sequencing was done. The paper's processing steps were these. Repertoire diversity was quantified as the Shannon entropy index using custom Python scripts. Unsorted, CD4+ and CD8+ repertoires were analyzed separately, except in combined analyses where CD4+ and CD8+ sequences were merged in silico. Clonal expansion was defined as at least a 2-fold frequency increase after treatment relative to C1D1, with a pseudocount of 0.5 for undetected baseline clones. Singleton clones were defined as clones with 0 or 1 copy at C1D1, and non-singleton clones were defined as clones with 2 or more copies. Clones expanded in unsorted samples were assigned a CD4+, CD8+ or unknown annotation through matching of protein sequences in sorted samples from the same patient. Wilcoxon tests were applied to paired samples to test diversity changes from C1D1 to C4D1. Not all clones reach the TCRdb copy of this immuneACCESS table, which keeps in-frame sequences only. Checked studies attribute under half of the gap to unresolved V genes and leave the rest unexplained. Clone size and V and J calls were adopted from that table, with D and trimming inferred from the DNA. In all, the sample holds around 45,000 clones, and approximately 72% of those were seen once. Approximately 3% of the sample rests with the top ten.

In this chain, TRBV7-8 is recombined with TRBJ1-2; too little of a D gene remains to name it. The origin of this receptor is a human donor with classical Hodgkin lymphoma. This sample comprised peripheral blood mononuclear cells (PBMCs), obtained before the second cycle of nivolumab. The bases are TGTGCCAGCACCTCAAGGGCGGGCTTCTACCATGAGGAGGGCTACACCTTC. The resulting protein is CASTSRAGFYHEEGYTF.